Listed below are T cell receptor beta chains from one sample, sequenced in a study of blood T cell repertoires in COVID-19. Libraries were prepared by immunoSEQ multiplex PCR; TCRdb keeps only in-frame clonotypes and omits some of them. Of nearly 250,000 clones listed, around 90% are singletons. The sequenced sample consisted of PBMCs or T cells enriched from blood (not recorded which). These receptors came from a man over 45 who had been exposed to COVID-19. The CDR3 runs from the conserved cysteine through the conserved F or W. A D gene is named only where the DNA matches it firmly. Size tells how often a clone was seen (once, few, many) or the class of an expanded clone, and some rows leave it out.

clone_size,d_call,v_call,j_call,cdr3_nt,cdr3_aa
-,-,TRBV5-1,TRBJ2-1,TGCGCCAGCAGCTTGGATGGCAGACAGCCTTTCAATGAGCAGTTCTTC,CASSLDGRQPFNEQFF
-,-,TRBV19,TRBJ2-2,TGTGCCAGTAGTACTTACACCGGGGAGCTGTTTTTT,CASSTYTGELFF
-,-,TRBV6-1,TRBJ1-3,TGTGCCAGCAGTGAAATTCAGGTTGGAAACACCATATATTTT,CASSEIQVGNTIYF
-,-,TRBV24-1,TRBJ2-5,TGTGCCACCAGTACCCACAGGGGGAGGGAGGAGACCCAGTACTTC,CATSTHRGREETQYF
-,-,TRBV27,TRBJ1-5,TGTGCCAGCATCCTTCGCGGTACCCCCTATAGCAATCAGCCCCAGCATTTT,CASILRGTPYSNQPQHF
-,-,TRBV3-1/TRBV3-2,TRBJ1-2,TGTGCCAGCAGCCAAGGGGCTTACTATGGCTACACCTTC,CASSQGAYYGYTF
many,TRBD1,TRBV7-9,TRBJ1-1,TGTGCCAGCAGCCCCGTAAACAGGGGGCCCATGAACACTGAAGCTTTCTTT,CASSPVNRGPMNTEAFF
-,-,TRBV2,TRBJ2-1,TGTGCCAGCAGTGAATTTGGCAGGGGAATATCCAATGAGCAGTTCTTC,CASSEFGRGISNEQFF
-,TRBD1,TRBV27,TRBJ2-7,TGTGCCAGCAGTATGGCAACGGGACAGGGGGCCAACGAGCAGTACTTC,CASSMATGQGANEQYF
-,-,TRBV28,TRBJ1-1,TGTGCCAGCAGTTCCCTCAGGGTAATGAACACTGAAGCTTTCTTT,CASSSLRVMNTEAFF
-,TRBD1,TRBV7-8,TRBJ1-5,TGTGCCAGCAGCTTAGACTTCCGACAGGGGACACGGCCCCAGCATTTT,CASSLDFRQGTRPQHF
-,-,TRBV3-1/TRBV3-2,TRBJ1-3,TGTGCCAGCACCTCCCTGCACAGGGGAAACACCATATATTTT,CASTSLHRGNTIYF
-,-,TRBV9,TRBJ2-5,TGTGCCAGCAGCGTAGATTACGGGACCCAGTACTTC,CASSVDYGTQYF
-,-,TRBV10-1,TRBJ2-2,TGCGCCAGCAGTGATATGAACAGCGGGGAGCTGTTTTTT,CASSDMNSGELFF
once,TRBD1,TRBV7-2,TRBJ2-7,TGTGCCAGCAGGCCAGGGGGCTTGTCCTACGAGCAGTACTTC,CASRPGGLSYEQYF
-,TRBD2,TRBV12-3/TRBV12-4,TRBJ2-1,TGTGCCAGCAGGGGGGGGACTAGCGGTGAGCAGTTCTTC,CASRGGTSGEQFF
-,TRBD1,TRBV16,TRBJ1-5,TGTGCCAGCAGCCCCGACAGGGGACGAGGTTTAAATCAGCCCCAGCATTTT,CASSPDRGRGLNQPQHF
-,-,TRBV5-1,TRBJ2-7,TGCGCCAGCAGCTTGGGGCCGGGGGCCTACGAGCAGTACTTC,CASSLGPGAYEQYF
-,TRBD1,TRBV2,TRBJ1-2,TGTGCCAGCAGCCTACAGGGGGCTAGCTACACCTTC,CASSLQGASYTF
-,TRBD1,TRBV15,TRBJ2-6,TGTGCCACCAGCGGAGACAGGGTCGGTTTAAATAACGTCCTGACTTTC,CATSGDRVGLNNVLTF
-,-,TRBV5-1,TRBJ1-1,TGCGCCAGCAGCCCGCAGGGTAAGGGCTCTGAAGCTTTCTTT,CASSPQGKGSEAFF
-,-,TRBV27,TRBJ1-5,TGTGCCAGCAGTCCCCTCGGGAGGGCTGGGAGGCTTCAGCCCCAGCATTTT,CASSPLGRAGRLQPQHF
-,TRBD1,TRBV3-1/TRBV3-2,TRBJ1-5,TGTGCCAGCAGCCATGGGGCGACCGACAGGGGGCTTAGCAATCAGCCCCAGCATTTT,CASSHGATDRGLSNQPQHF
-,TRBD2,TRBV5-1,TRBJ2-1,TGCGCCAGCAGCTTGACGGGCGGGAGCTCCTACAATGAGCAGTTCTTC,CASSLTGGSSYNEQFF
-,TRBD2,TRBV20-1,TRBJ2-1,TGCAGTGCTTCCTCTAGCGGGGGACAATTCTTC,CSASSSGGQFF
-,TRBD2,TRBV18,TRBJ2-7,TGTGCCAGCTCACCAGGACTAGCGGGGGCGACCTACGAGCAGTACTTC,CASSPGLAGATYEQYF
-,-,TRBV10-2,TRBJ2-1,TGCGCCAGCACTGGGGGGGTGGACAGGGTATACAATGAGCAGTTCTTC,CASTGGVDRVYNEQFF
-,-,TRBV19,TRBJ1-5,TGTGCCAGTAAGGGGGACGTAAGGCGGTTAGGTCAGCCCCAGCATTTT,CASKGDVRRLGQPQHF
-,-,TRBV29-1,TRBJ1-1,TGCAGTGCTAGCGAAGGGGACACTGAAGCTTTCTTT,CSASEGDTEAFF
few,TRBD1,TRBV28,TRBJ1-2,TGTGCCAGCACAACGACCCGGACAGGGGGCTCCTATGGCTACACCTTC,CASTTTRTGGSYGYTF
-,TRBD1,TRBV19,TRBJ2-2,TGTGCCAGTAGTGGGTGGACAGGGTACACCGGGGAGCTGTTTTTT,CASSGWTGYTGELFF
once,TRBD1,TRBV6-5,TRBJ1-2,TGTGCCAGCAGTCCGAGACAGGGGTATGGCTACACCTTC,CASSPRQGYGYTF
-,-,TRBV10-3,TRBJ1-2,TGTGCCATCCTTTCAGACCGAGGAAACTATGGCTACACCTTC,CAILSDRGNYGYTF
-,-,TRBV11-2,TRBJ1-2,TGTGCCAGCAGCTTAGGGGCTATGAACTATGGCTACACCTTC,CASSLGAMNYGYTF
-,-,TRBV18,TRBJ1-3,TGTGCCAGCTCACCACCTTCGCGTCCCTCTGGAAACACCATATATTTT,CASSPPSRPSGNTIYF
-,TRBD1,TRBV5-1,TRBJ1-5,TGCGCCAGCAGCCCAGGGACAGACTATCAGCCCCAGCATTTT,CASSPGTDYQPQHF
-,-,TRBV9,TRBJ2-1,TGTGCCAGCAGCGGTAGTGGCAGGTACAATGAGCAGTTCTTC,CASSGSGRYNEQFF
-,-,TRBV28,TRBJ1-5,TGTGCCAGCAGATTAGCAGGTAGCAATCAGCCCCAGCATTTT,CASRLAGSNQPQHF
-,-,TRBV27,TRBJ2-7,TGTGCCAGCAGTTTATCTGGGACATTCTACGAGCAGTACTTC,CASSLSGTFYEQYF
-,-,TRBV9,TRBJ2-2,TGTGCCAGCAGCGTAGGGGTGGAGACCACCGGGGAGCTGTTTTTT,CASSVGVETTGELFF
-,TRBD1,TRBV10-3,TRBJ2-3,TGTGCCATCAGTGAGTCGAGGGGGGACAGGGGGCAAAGAGATACGCAGTATTTT,CAISESRGDRGQRDTQYF